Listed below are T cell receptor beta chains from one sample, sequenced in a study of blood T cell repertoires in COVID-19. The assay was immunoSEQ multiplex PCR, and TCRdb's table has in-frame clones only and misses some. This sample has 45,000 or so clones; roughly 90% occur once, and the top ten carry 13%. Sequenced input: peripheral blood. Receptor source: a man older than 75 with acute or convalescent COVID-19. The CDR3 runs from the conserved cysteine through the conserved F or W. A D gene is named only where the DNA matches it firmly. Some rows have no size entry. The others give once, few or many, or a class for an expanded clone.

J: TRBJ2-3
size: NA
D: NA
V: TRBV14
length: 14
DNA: TGTGCCAGCTCGGTATCCCTTAGCACAGATACGCAGTATTTT
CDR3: CASSVSLSTDTQYF

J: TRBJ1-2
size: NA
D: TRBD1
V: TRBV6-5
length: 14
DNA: TGTGCCAGCAGACCGGGACAGGGGTACTATGGCTACACCTTC
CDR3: CASRPGQGYYGYTF

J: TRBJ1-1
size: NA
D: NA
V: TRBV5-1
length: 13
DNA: TGCGCCAGCAGGCCGGCGGGGGACACTGAAGCTTTCTTT
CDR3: CASRPAGDTEAFF

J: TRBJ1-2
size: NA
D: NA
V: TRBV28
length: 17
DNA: TGTGCCAGCAGTTTAATAGGACTTTCCTCCCGGGGCTATGGCTACACCTTC
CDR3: CASSLIGLSSRGYGYTF

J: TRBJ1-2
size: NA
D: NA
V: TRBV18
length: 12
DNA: TGTGCCAGCTCACCTGACGGGTATGGCTACACCTTC
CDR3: CASSPDGYGYTF

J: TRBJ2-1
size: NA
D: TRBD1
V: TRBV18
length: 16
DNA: TGTGCCAGCTCCCAAGGACAGGGCGGCTCCTACAATGAGCAGTTCTTC
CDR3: CASSQGQGGSYNEQFF

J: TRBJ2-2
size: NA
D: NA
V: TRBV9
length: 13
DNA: TGTGCCAGCAGCCGTAGTAACACCGGGGAGCTGTTTTTT
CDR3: CASSRSNTGELFF

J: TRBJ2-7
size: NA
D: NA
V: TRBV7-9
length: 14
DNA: TGTGCCAGCAAAGGCCAGGGCGATAACTACGAGCAGTACTTC
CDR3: CASKGQGDNYEQYF

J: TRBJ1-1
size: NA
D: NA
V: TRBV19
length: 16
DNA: TGTGCCAGTAGTATAGGGGTCGCAGGGCTGGGCACTGAAGCTTTCTTT
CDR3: CASSIGVAGLGTEAFF

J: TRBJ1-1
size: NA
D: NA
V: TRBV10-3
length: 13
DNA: TGTGCCATCATCGGGACTCTAGGAACTGAAGCTTTCTTT
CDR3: CAIIGTLGTEAFF

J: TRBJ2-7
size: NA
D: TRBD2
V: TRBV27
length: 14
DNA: TGTGCCAGCAAACTAGCGGGGGGGCCCTACGAGCAGTACTTC
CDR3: CASKLAGGPYEQYF

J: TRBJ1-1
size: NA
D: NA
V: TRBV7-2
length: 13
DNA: TGTGCCAGCAGCTCCGGGGGTTGGACTGAAGCTTTCTTT
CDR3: CASSSGGWTEAFF

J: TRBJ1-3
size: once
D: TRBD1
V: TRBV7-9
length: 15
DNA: TGTGCCAGCAGCTTCGCGACAGGGGGTATCAACACCATATATTTT
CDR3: CASSFATGGINTIYF

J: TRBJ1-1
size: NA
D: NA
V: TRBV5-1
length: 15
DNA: TGCGCCAGCAGCTTGTTAGGTCAGGGGAACGCTGAAGCTTTCTTT
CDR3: CASSLLGQGNAEAFF

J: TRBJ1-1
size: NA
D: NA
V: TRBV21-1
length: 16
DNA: TGTGCCAGCAGCAAAGAGGGGAGGTCCATGAACACTGAAGCTTTCTTT
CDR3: CASSKEGRSMNTEAFF

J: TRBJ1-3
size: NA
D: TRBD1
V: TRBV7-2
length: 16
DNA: TGTGCCAGCAGCAAACCAAGACAGGGGGCGGGAAACACCATATATTTT
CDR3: CASSKPRQGAGNTIYF

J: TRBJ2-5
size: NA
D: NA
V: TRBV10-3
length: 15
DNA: TGTGCCATCAAGCCGGACACCTTGGTCCAAGAGACCCAGTACTTC
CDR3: CAIKPDTLVQETQYF

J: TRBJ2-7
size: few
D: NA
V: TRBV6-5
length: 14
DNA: TGTGCCAGCAGTTTACTCGGGGGTAACTACGAGCAGTACTTC
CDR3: CASSLLGGNYEQYF

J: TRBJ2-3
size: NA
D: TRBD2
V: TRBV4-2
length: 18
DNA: TGTGCCAGCAGCCAAGCCCCAGCGGGGGGGGTAGTGACAGATACGCAGTATTTT
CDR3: CASSQAPAGGVVTDTQYF

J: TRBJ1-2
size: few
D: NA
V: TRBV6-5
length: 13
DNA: TGTGCCAGCACCCACCGGGAGTTTAATGGCTACACCTTC
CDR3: CASTHREFNGYTF

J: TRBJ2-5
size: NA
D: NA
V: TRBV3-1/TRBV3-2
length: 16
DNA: TGTGCCAGCAGCCAAGGGGACATTCCTCAACAAGAGACCCAGTACTTC
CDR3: CASSQGDIPQQETQYF

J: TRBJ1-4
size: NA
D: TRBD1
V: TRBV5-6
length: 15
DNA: TGTGCCAGCAGCTTGGGACAGGGCTTGCGGGAAAAACTGTTTTTT
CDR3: CASSLGQGLREKLFF

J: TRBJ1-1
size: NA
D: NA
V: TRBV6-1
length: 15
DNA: TGTGCCAGCAGTGAATCTGGGGACTGGGGCACTGAAGCTTTCTTT
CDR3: CASSESGDWGTEAFF

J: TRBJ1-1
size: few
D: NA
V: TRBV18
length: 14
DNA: TGTGCCAGCTTCACCGATAGTAGCCACACTGAAGCTTTCTTT
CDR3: CASFTDSSHTEAFF

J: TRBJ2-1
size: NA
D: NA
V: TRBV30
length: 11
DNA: TGTGCCTGGAGTGCGGGCAATGAGCAGTTCTTC
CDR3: CAWSAGNEQFF

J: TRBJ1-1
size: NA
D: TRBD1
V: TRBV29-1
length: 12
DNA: TGCAGCATGACGACAGGGTCCACTGAAGCTTTCTTT
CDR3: CSMTTGSTEAFF

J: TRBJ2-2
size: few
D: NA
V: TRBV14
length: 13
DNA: TGTGCCAGCAGCCTCCGGAACACCGGGGAGCTGTTTTTT
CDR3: CASSLRNTGELFF

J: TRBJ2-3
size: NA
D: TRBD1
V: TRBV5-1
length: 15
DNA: TGCGCCAGCAGCTGGTCGGGACAGGGCACAGATACGCAGTATTTT
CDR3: CASSWSGQGTDTQYF

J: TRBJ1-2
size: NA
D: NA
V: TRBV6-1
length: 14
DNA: TGTGCCAGCAGTGAACAAATAACCGTGGGGGGGTCCACCTTC
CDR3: CASSEQITVGGSTF

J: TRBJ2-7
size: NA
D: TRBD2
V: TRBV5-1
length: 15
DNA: TGCGCCAGCAGCTTGGGGACTAGCGGTTCCTACGAGCAGTACTTC
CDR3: CASSLGTSGSYEQYF

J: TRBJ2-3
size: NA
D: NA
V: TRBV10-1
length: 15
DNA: TGCGCCAGCAGTGAAGGACTGGCGAGCACAGATACGCAGTATTTT
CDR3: CASSEGLASTDTQYF

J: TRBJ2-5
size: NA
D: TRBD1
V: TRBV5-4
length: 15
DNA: TGTGCCAGCAGCCCGAGCCGGACAGGGAGGGAGACCCAGTACTTC
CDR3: CASSPSRTGRETQYF

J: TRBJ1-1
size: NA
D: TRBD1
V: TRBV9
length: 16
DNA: TGTGCCAGCAGCGTAGGTCCCAGGGGGGCAAACACTGAAGCTTTCTTT
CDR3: CASSVGPRGANTEAFF

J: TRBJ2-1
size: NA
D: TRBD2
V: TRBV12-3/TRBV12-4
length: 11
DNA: TGTGCCAGCACTGGAGCGGGGGAGCAGTTCTTC
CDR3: CASTGAGEQFF

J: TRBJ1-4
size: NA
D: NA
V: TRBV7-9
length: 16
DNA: TGTGCCAGCAGCTTGGGGGGAGGCGCAACTAATGAAAAACTGTTTTTT
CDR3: CASSLGGGATNEKLFF

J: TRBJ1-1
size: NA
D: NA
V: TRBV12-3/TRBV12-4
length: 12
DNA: TGTGCCAGCAGTTGGGGGCGCTCCGAAGCTTTCTTT
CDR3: CASSWGRSEAFF

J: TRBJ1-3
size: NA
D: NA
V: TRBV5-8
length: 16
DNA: TGTGCCAGCAGCATCCAGGGGTTGAGCTCTGGAAACACCATATATTTT
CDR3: CASSIQGLSSGNTIYF

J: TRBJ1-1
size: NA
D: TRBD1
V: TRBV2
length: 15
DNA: TGTGCCAGCAAGGGGACAGGGGTTTCGAACACTGAAGCTTTCTTT
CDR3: CASKGTGVSNTEAFF

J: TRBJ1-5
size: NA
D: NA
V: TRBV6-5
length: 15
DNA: TGTGCCAGCAGTTCTCGCCAGGGAGGTCATCAGCCCCAGCATTTT
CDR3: CASSSRQGGHQPQHF

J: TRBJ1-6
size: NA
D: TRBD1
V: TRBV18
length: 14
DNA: TGTGCCAGCTCCGGACAGGGGCAAATTTCACCCCTCCACTTT
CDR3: CASSGQGQISPLHF

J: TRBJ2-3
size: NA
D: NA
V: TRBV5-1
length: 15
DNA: TGCGCCAGCAGCTTGGCACAGATTAGCACAGATACGCAGTATTTT
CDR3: CASSLAQISTDTQYF

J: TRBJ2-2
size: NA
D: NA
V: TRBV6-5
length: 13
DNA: TGTGCCAGCAGGGACACTAACACCGGGGAGCTGTTTTTT
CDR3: CASRDTNTGELFF

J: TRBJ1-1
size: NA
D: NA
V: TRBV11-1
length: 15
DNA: TGTGCCAGCAGCTTCCTGTGGGCGGGGAACACTGAAGCTTTCTTT
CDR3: CASSFLWAGNTEAFF

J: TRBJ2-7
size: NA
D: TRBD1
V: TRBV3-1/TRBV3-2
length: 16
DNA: TGTGCCAGCAGCCAAGATGGGACAGGGGGCTACTACGAGCAGTACTTC
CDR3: CASSQDGTGGYYEQYF

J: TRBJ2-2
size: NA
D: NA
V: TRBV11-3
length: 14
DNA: TGTGCCAGCAGCTCAACCCCCGGGGCCGGGGAGCTGTTTTTT
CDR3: CASSSTPGAGELFF

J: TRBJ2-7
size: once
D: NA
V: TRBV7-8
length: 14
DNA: TGTGCCAGCAGCTGGCCGGGACAACCCTACGAGCAGTACTTC
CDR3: CASSWPGQPYEQYF

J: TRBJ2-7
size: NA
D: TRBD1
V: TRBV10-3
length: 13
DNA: TGTGCCATTGGCGAACAGGGGAGCTACGAGCAGTACTTC
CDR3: CAIGEQGSYEQYF

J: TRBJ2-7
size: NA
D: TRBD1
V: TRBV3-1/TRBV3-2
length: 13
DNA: TGTGCCAGCAGGAGGACAGGTTCCTACGAGCAGTACTTC
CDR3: CASRRTGSYEQYF